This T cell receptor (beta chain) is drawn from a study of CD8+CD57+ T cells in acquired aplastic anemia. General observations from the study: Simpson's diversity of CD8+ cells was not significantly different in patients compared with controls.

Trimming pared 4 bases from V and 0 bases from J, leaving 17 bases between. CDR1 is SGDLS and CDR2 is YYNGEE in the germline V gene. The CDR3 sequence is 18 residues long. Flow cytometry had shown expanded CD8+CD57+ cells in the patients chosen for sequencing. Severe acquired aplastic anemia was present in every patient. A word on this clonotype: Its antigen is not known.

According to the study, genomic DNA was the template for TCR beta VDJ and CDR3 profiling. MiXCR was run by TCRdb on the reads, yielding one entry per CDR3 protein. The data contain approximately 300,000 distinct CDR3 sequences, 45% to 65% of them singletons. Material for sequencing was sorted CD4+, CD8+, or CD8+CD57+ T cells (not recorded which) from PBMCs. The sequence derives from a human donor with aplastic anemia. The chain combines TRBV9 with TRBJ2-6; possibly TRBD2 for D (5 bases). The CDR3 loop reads CASSLFGLTSSGANVLTF. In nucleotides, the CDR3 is TGTGCCAGCAGCTTATTCGGACTCACGAGCTCTGGGGCCAACGTCCTGACTTTC.